The 10 T cell receptor beta chains below all came from one sample that was sequenced in a study of T cells in Graves' hyperthyroidism and ophthalmopathy. Amplification targeted TCR beta CDR3 regions from RNA transcripts. The HTBI set primed first-round TCR CDR3 RT-PCR. TCRdb called the multiplex PCR reads again in MiXCR, with one record for every CDR3 protein. The sample has just under 750,000 distinct CDR3 sequences; approximately 36% are singletons. The sequenced material came from blood. The origin of the receptors is a woman between 40 and 50 years old with Graves' hyperthyroidism.

The genes are TRBV6-5 and TRBJ1-2; D is ambiguous. V was trimmed by 6 bases and J by 7 bases, leaving 15 bases between them. CDR3 length: 13 residues. The germline CDR1 and CDR2 sequences are MNHEY and SVGAGI. CDR3 loop: CASRSSSSGGYTF. The CDR3 nucleotides read TGTGCCAGCAGATCCAGTAGTTCGGGTGGCTACACCTTC.

The rearrangement uses TRBV19 and TRBJ2-7, with D unclear. The J call is doubtful: the DNA matches TRBJ2-4 better. The germline V gene has CDR1 LNHDA and CDR2 SQIVND (reference sequence). CDR3 length: 11 amino acids. The CDR3 region has the DNA TGTGCCAGTAGTATAAGGGACATTCAGTACTTC. Residues: CASSIRDIQYF.

This clonotype was picked up one time. CDR3 loop: CSLGGTNEKLFF. CDR3 DNA: TGCAGCTTAGGGGGGACTAATGAAAAACTGTTTTTT. The rearrangement joins TRBV29-1 to TRBJ1-4, with D maybe TRBD1 (6 bases). Trimming took off 8 bases at V and 2 bases at J, with 9 bases between the two ends. The V gene's germline CDR1 is SQVTM and CDR2 ANQGSEA. CDR3 length: 12 amino acids.

The CDR3 region has the DNA TGTGCCAGCAGCTTCCAACAGGGGGAGGACTATGGCTACACCTTC. Its translation is CASSFQQGEDYGYTF. The chain has TRBV12-3 or TRBV12-4 and TRBJ1-2, with TRBD1 identical over 8 bases. The CDR3 extends over 15 amino acids. The ends lost 6 bases at V and 3 bases at J; junction bases unmatched: 9.

The V call is TRBV20-1, the J call TRBJ1-2, with 7 bases matching TRBD1. CDR1 and CDR2 (germline): DFQATT, SNEGSKA (reference sequence). J lost 6 bases, V lost 6 bases, and 7 bases had no gene match. This CDR3 spans 12 amino acids. The DNA for the CDR3 is TGCAGTGCGGCCGGGACAGAAGATGGCTACACCTTC. Translated, it gives CSAAGTEDGYTF.

This sequence joins TRBV29-1 and TRBJ1-2; no firm D call. The CDR3 consists of 12 residues. From germline, CDR1 is SQVTM and CDR2 ANQGSEA. The V and J ends lost 8 bases and 2 bases respectively, with 12 bases between them. The DNA of the CDR3 is TGCAGCTTCCGGACGAGGAACTATGGCTACACCTTC. Its translation: CSFRTRNYGYTF.

As to this clonotype: Since a much larger clone is just one base distant, this may be a read error. V is TRBV10-3 and J is TRBJ2-7, with D hard to call. CDR1 is ENHRY and CDR2 is SYGVKD in the germline V gene. There are 13 residues in the CDR3. The CDR3 loop reads CASSSTAIYGQYF. The DNA for the CDR3 is TGTGCCAGCAGCAGCACCGCCATCTACGGGCAGTACTTC.

This clonotype was detected a few times. This chain uses TRBV7-9 with TRBJ2-6, with D hard to call. Between the trimmed V and J ends, which lost 2 bases and 1 base, there was a span of 3 bases. CDR1 and CDR2 from the germline V gene are SEHNR and FQNEAQ (reference sequence). This CDR3 comprises 14 residues. This CDR3 reads CASSLRSGANVLTF. CDR3 DNA: TGTGCCAGCAGCTTAAGGTCTGGGGCCAACGTCCTGACTTTC.

The genes are TRBV5-6 and TRBJ1-3; D uncertain. V lost 0 bases and J 4 bases, leaving 8 bases between the germline ends. Germline V gene data show CDR1 as SGHDT and CDR2 as YYEEEE. The CDR3 has 14 residues. CDR3 nucleotide sequence: TGTGCCAGCAGCTTGGCACTCGTCGGAAACACCATATATTTT. Residues: CASSLALVGNTIYF.

This chain joins TRBV7-2 and TRBJ1-2; D possibly corresponds to TRBD1 (6 bases). The CDR3 length is 13 residues. Germline CDR1 SGHTA, CDR2 FQGNSA. Trimming removed 8 bases from V and 7 bases from J, with 17 bases in between. The CDR3 DNA sequence: TGTGCCAGCTCACCACCGGGACATAGTGGCTACACCTTC. It is translated as CASSPPGHSGYTF.